Listed here are 10 T cell receptor beta chains from one sample, sequenced in a study of cytomegalovirus exposure and HLA in healthy donors. PCR used 60 Vbeta primers and 13 Jbeta primers. Here immunoSEQ multiplex PCR was the method, and the copy in TCRdb shows in-frame clones only, minus some. The table shows under 100,000 clones, with roughly 58% occurring only once. Sequencing was done on a sample of PBMCs. All receptors come from a woman aged 25 to 39 in good health and CMV-seropositive.

This clone appeared a few times. V gene TRBV6-1 combines with J gene TRBJ1-4, with TRBD1 matching over 9 bases. The CDR3 is made up of 15 amino acids. Germline assignment: CDR1 MNHNS and CDR2 SASEGT. The J segment lost 5 bases and the V segment lost 4 bases, leaving 5 bases of the junction unmatched. This chain's CDR3 is CASSVSDRGNEKLFF. CDR3 sequence (DNA): TGTGCCAGCAGTGTATCGGACAGGGGAAATGAAAAACTGTTTTTT.

Worth noting for this clone: At one of its ends the junction is not consistent with the germline gene, which may arise from a read error. J is TRBJ2-3 and V is TRBV7-9; the D gene is possibly TRBD1 (5 bases). The CDR3 has 16 amino acids. From germline, CDR1 is SEHNR and CDR2 FQNEAQ (reference sequence). In DNA form, the CDR3 reads TGTTCCAGCAGCCTTCTAGGGGTACGTGACACAGATACGCAGTATTTT. It specifies CSSSLLGVRDTDTQYF.

The chain links TRBV7-2 to TRBJ2-7; 9 bases fit TRBD1. Per germline, CDR1 SGHTA and CDR2 FQGNSA. J was trimmed by 2 bases and V by 5 bases; bases with no gene match: 10. The CDR3 extends over 16 amino acids. This CDR3 reads CASSQGTGRAPYEQYF. The CDR3 coding sequence is TGTGCCAGCAGCCAAGGGACAGGGAGGGCCCCCTACGAGCAGTACTTC.

V gene TRBV5-1 combines with J gene TRBJ1-4, with D possibly TRBD1 on 5 matching bases. The V gene's germline CDR1 is SGHRS and CDR2 YFSETQ. CDR3 length equals 15 residues. V was clipped by 2 bases and J by 8 bases, with 16 bases between them. CDR3 in DNA: TGCGCCAGCAGCTTAGGGGCCGCGTTAACAGAAAAACTGTTTTTT. This codes for CASSLGAALTEKLFF.

This chain joins TRBV2 and TRBJ2-3, with 11 bases aligning to TRBD2. J gave up 5 bases and V 2 bases, and 6 bases lay outside the gene matches. The CDR3 sequence is 16 residues long. The germline V gene encodes CDR1 SNHLY and CDR2 FYNNEI. CDR3: CASSERYSGGGDTQYF. CDR3 DNA: TGTGCCAGCAGTGAACGTTATAGCGGGGGGGGAGATACGCAGTATTTT.

This clone was seen only a few times. The V call is TRBV5-1, the J call TRBJ1-2, with TRBD1 matching over 8 bases. The CDR3 consists of 15 residues. Unmatched junction bases numbered 5, after V lost 0 bases and J lost 4 bases. CDR1 SGHRS and CDR2 YFSETQ come from the germline V gene. The CDR3: CASSLAGTGSYGYTF. CDR3 DNA sequence: TGCGCCAGCAGCTTGGCGGGGACAGGCTCCTATGGCTACACCTTC.

J is TRBJ1-4 and V is TRBV19; possibly TRBD1 for D (5 bases). The germline V and J ends were trimmed by 5 bases and 7 bases, with 14 bases remaining between them. This CDR3 spans 14 amino acids. Germline V gene sequence: CDR1 LNHDA, CDR2 SQIVND (reference sequence). CDR3 region: CASSQSTAPEKLFF. The CDR3 DNA reads TGTGCCAGTAGTCAATCGACAGCCCCTGAAAAACTGTTTTTT.

The chain combines TRBV7-6 with TRBJ2-5, with a tentative D call TRBD2 (6 bases). The CDR3 loop spans 14 amino acids. V was shortened by 5 bases and J by 5 bases, with 15 bases between the two germline ends. Germline V lookup: CDR1 SGHVS, CDR2 FNYEAQ. This chain's CDR3 is CASSPGLLGETQYF. CDR3 nucleotide sequence: TGTGCCAGCAGCCCCGGACTACTCGGGGAGACCCAGTACTTC.

This clone was counted a few times. This chain connects TRBV6-1 to TRBJ1-5; 7 bases align to TRBD1. This CDR3 contains 15 residues. V dropped 6 bases and J dropped 2; count of bases not matched to a gene: 7. In germline, CDR1 is MNHNS, CDR2 SASEGT. The CDR3 is CASSQRGTGNQPQHF. DNA for the CDR3: TGTGCCAGCAGCCAAAGGGGGACAGGCAATCAGCCCCAGCATTTT.

This clone was picked up a small number of times. V is TRBV10-3 and J is TRBJ2-3, with D maybe TRBD2 (5 bases). The CDR3 is made up of 16 amino acids. Trimming removed 4 bases at V and 0 bases at J, with 14 bases between. The germline V gene has CDR1 ENHRY and CDR2 SYGVKD. CDR3: CAISGGRVLSTDTQYF. Here the CDR3 DNA reads TGTGCCATCAGTGGAGGGCGGGTACTTAGCACAGATACGCAGTATTTT.